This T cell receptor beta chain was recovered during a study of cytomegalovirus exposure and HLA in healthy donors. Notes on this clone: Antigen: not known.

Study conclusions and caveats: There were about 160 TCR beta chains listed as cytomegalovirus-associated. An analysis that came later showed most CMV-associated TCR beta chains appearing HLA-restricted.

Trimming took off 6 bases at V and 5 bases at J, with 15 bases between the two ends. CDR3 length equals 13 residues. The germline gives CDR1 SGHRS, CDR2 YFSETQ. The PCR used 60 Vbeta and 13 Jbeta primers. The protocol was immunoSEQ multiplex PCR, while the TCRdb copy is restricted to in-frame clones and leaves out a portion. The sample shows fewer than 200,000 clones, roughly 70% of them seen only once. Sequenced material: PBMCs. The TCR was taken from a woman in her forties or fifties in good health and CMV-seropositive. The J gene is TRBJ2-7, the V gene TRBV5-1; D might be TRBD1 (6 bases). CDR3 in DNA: TGCGCCAGCAAGAGACAGGAATTTGACGAGCAGTACTTC. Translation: CASKRQEFDEQYF. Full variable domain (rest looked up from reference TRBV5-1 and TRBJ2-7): KAGVTQTPRYLIKTRGQQVTLSCSPISGHRSVSWYQQTPGQGLQFLFEYFSETQRNKGNFPGRFSGRQFSNSRSEMNVSTLELGDSALYLCASKRQEFDEQYFGPGTRLTVT.